This T cell receptor (beta chain) comes out of a study of T cells in localized non-small cell lung cancer. Findings and caveats of the study: Across samples, adjacent lung featured a median around 55 of the top 100 tumor clones. Without multi-region sequencing, intratumor heterogeneity could not be excluded.

Concerning this clone: What it binds is not known.

The data were produced by immunoSEQ multiplex PCR, yet TCRdb's version contains in-frame clones alone and is incomplete. Here the sample spans roughly 32,000 clones, nearly 90% being singletons. The CDR3 spans 19 residues. The ends lost 5 bases at V and 0 bases at J; junction bases unmatched: 13. In germline, CDR1 is LNHDA, CDR2 SQIVND (reference sequence). The rearrangement uses TRBV19 and TRBJ2-2, with 9 positions matching TRBD1. The sequence came from a woman aged 40 to 75 with stage III lung adenocarcinoma. The material sequenced was peripheral blood mononuclear cells, taken before any cancer treatment. DNA of the CDR3: TGTGCCAGTAGTTCATACGGGACAGGGATTTCCGCGAACACCGGGGAGCTGTTTTTT. Translating it yields CASSSYGTGISANTGELFF.